This TCR beta chain was obtained from a study of spatial heterogeneity in lung cancer. At the level of the study: Median follow-up for sequenced PBMC samples was about two years after resection, when such samples existed. Detection consistently yielded more beta chains than alpha chains.

Regarding time point: blood at routine non-recurrence follow-up after resection. Researchers sequenced whole RNA taken from tumor, nontumor lung or frozen PBMC without sorting. TCR cDNA molecules each carried a unique molecular identifier. TCRdb re-called the 5' RACE reads through MiXCR, storing one row per CDR3 protein. The repertoire has about 43,000 distinct CDR3 sequences, 20% to 25% of them found once; the top ten carry less than 9.5%. The TCR was taken from a female donor with early-stage non-small cell lung cancer. The sequenced sample was PBMCs, obtained at follow-up.

In nucleotides, the CDR3 is TGTGCCAGCAGTCAGGACTTACTCTCTGGGGCCAACGTCCTGACTTTC. Amino acids: CASSQDLLSGANVLTF. V and J are TRBV2 and TRBJ2-6, with TRBD2 as a possible D gene (5 bases). Germline CDR1 reads SNHLY; CDR2 reads FYNNEI. The CDR3 covers 16 residues. The V gene lost 5 bases and the J gene lost 0 bases, with 11 bases spanning the gap. The whole variable domain, remainder taken from reference TRBV2 and TRBJ2-6, is EPEVTQTPSHQVTQMGQEVILRCVPISNHLYFYWYRQILGQKVEFLVSFYNNEISEKSEIFDDQFSVERPDGSNFTLKIRSTKLEDSAMYFCASSQDLLSGANVLTFGAGSRLTVL.